One sample yielded the 16 T cell receptor beta chains listed below, sequenced in a study of beta chain features in type 1 diabetes. The authors reverse transcribed all of the isolated RNA, so sequencing captured expressed TCRB transcripts. TCRdb's copy holds only in-frame clones and misses some; the assay was immunoSEQ multiplex PCR. Of about 320,000 clones listed, approximately 15% are singletons. Sequenced input: central memory CD4+ T cells from blood. Every receptor here comes from a man aged 25 to 40 in good health.

Comment on this clone: The sample contains more than one DNA sequence encoding this CDR3. This chain uses TRBV5-1 with TRBJ1-5; weak D call: TRBD1 (5 bases). Germline-derived CDR1 and CDR2 are SGHRS and YFSETQ. The V and J ends lost 0 bases and 5 bases respectively, with 9 bases between them. The CDR3 is 14 residues long. The CDR3 DNA is TGCGCCAGCAGCTTGGGGGGGGTCGATCAGCCCCAGCATTTT. Translated, it gives CASSLGGVDQPQHF. Combining the CDR3 with reference TRBV5-1 and TRBJ1-5 gives the whole variable domain KAGVTQTPRYLIKTRGQQVTLSCSPISGHRSVSWYQQTPGQGLQFLFEYFSETQRNKGNFPGRFSGRQFSNSRSEMNVSTLELGDSALYLCASSLGGVDQPQHFGDGTRLSIL.

J is TRBJ2-7 and V is TRBV27, with D tentatively TRBD1 or TRBD2 (5 bases each). CDR1 and CDR2 (germline): MNHEY, SMNVEV (reference sequence). V lost 7 bases and J lost 0, with 13 bases in between. The CDR3 is 14 residues long. DNA of the CDR3: TGTGCCAGCACGGTCGGGGCAAACTCCTACGAGCAGTACTTC. Residues: CASTVGANSYEQYF.

This clone was seen a handful of times. The J gene is TRBJ1-6, the V gene TRBV6-7; possibly TRBD1 for D (6 bases). TRBV6-7 is noted as an ORF with a role that remains uncertain. Trimming stripped 2 bases from V and 2 bases from J, with 16 bases between. This CDR3 comprises 18 residues. The CDR3 bases are TGTGCCAGCAGTTACATCGTGGTCAGGGGACCCTATAATTCACCCCTCCACTTT. Translation gives CASSYIVVRGPYNSPLHF.

The rearrangement uses TRBV7-2 and TRBJ2-3; 11 bases align to TRBD2. The CDR3 consists of 16 residues. Germline V gene data show CDR1 as SGHTA and CDR2 as FQGNSA. The ends lost 0 bases at V and 4 bases at J; junction bases unmatched: 3. The CDR3 reads CASSLASGGVADTQYF. The CDR3 DNA follows: TGTGCCAGCAGCTTAGCTAGCGGGGGGGTAGCAGATACGCAGTATTTT.

This rearrangement joins TRBV6-6 to TRBJ2-5; 8 bases agree with TRBD1. The CDR3 consists of 13 residues. The V gene's germline CDR1 is MNHNY and CDR2 SVGAGI (reference sequence). Trimming removed 5 bases from V and 1 base from J; junction bases left unmatched: 0. CDR3 residues: CASSGQGQETQYF. In nucleotides, the CDR3 is TGTGCCAGCAGTGGACAGGGCCAAGAGACCCAGTACTTC.

This clone was seen only a few times. This chain joins TRBV5-1 and TRBJ2-1; 7 positions match TRBD1. The junction had 7 bases not matched to a gene; V was cut back by 0 bases and J by 7 bases. This CDR3 has 15 amino acids. In germline, CDR1 is SGHRS, CDR2 YFSETQ. The CDR3 DNA is TGCGCCAGCAGCTTGGAAAGGGGGCCGGGGAATGAGCAGTTCTTC. It yields the protein CASSLERGPGNEQFF.

V usage is TRBV6-6 and J usage is TRBJ2-5; a weak D match, TRBD1 (5 bases). The CDR3 has 16 amino acids. With 6 bases removed from V and 1 base from J, the gap between germline ends came to 18 bases. Germline V gene data show CDR1 as MNHNY and CDR2 as SVGAGI (reference sequence). The CDR3 spells CASSPHRGVGQETQYF. The CDR3 nucleotides are TGTGCCAGCAGCCCGCATAGGGGTGTAGGCCAAGAGACCCAGTACTTC.

The V call is TRBV18, the J call TRBJ2-5, with 8 bases matching TRBD1. The V and J ends lost 3 bases and 3 bases, in that order; junction bases with no gene match: 3. CDR1 and CDR2 (germline): KGHSH, LQKENI. This CDR3 has 14 residues. CDR3 protein: CASSPDRGKETQYF. The CDR3 DNA sequence: TGTGCCAGCTCACCTGACAGGGGTAAAGAGACCCAGTACTTC.

Many counts were recorded for this clone. The chain recombines TRBV4-3 with TRBJ1-6; 7 nucleotides agree with TRBD1. J lost 7 bases, V lost 0 bases, and 3 bases had no gene match. Germline V lookup: CDR1 LGHNA, CDR2 YSLEER. The CDR3 consists of 15 residues. CDR3 sequence (DNA): TGCGCCAGCAGCCAAGATCCAGGGGGAAATTCACCCCTCCACTTT. This sequence encodes CASSQDPGGNSPLHF.

This clone was seen at least ten times. The gene calls are TRBV30 and TRBJ2-1; maybe TRBD1 (6 bases). The CDR3 is 16 residues long. V was cut by 2 bases and J by 4 bases, with 18 bases left in between. The germline V gene has CDR1 GTSNPN and CDR2 SVGIG (reference sequence). This CDR3 is CAWSTFIRTDYNEQFF. Written as DNA, the CDR3 is TGTGCCTGGAGTACCTTCATTAGGACAGATTACAATGAGCAGTTCTTC.

This clone turned up a few times. The chain is built from TRBV7-2 and TRBJ2-1, with 8 bases matching TRBD2. Germline lookup yields CDR1 SGHTA and CDR2 FQGNSA. The CDR3 totals 15 residues. The V gene end was trimmed by 4 bases and the J gene end by 3 bases; junction bases not matched to a gene: 5. CDR3 sequence reads: CASSYSGTSYNEQFF. The CDR3 DNA reads as TGTGCCAGCAGCTACTCCGGGACTAGCTACAATGAGCAGTTCTTC.

Only a few counts were recorded for this clone. CDR3 sequence reads: CASMETGAWQPQHF. The CDR3 nucleotides read TGTGCCAGTATGGAGACAGGGGCTTGGCAGCCCCAGCATTTT. This rearrangement joins TRBV19 to TRBJ1-5; 8 bases map to TRBD1. Germline V CDR1 and CDR2: LNHDA, SQIVND (reference sequence). The CDR3 has 14 residues. V shed 7 bases, J shed 7 bases, and the junction held 9 bases outside the gene matches.

This clone has more than one count but fewer than ten. The CDR3 spells CLGAPSTDTQYF. The CDR3 DNA is TGTTTGGGCGCCCCTAGCACAGATACGCAGTATTTT. The chain joins TRBV7-9 to TRBJ2-3; D not resolved. Looked up from germline, CDR1 is SEHNR and CDR2 is FQNEAQ (reference sequence). The CDR3 totals 12 residues. Combining the CDR3 with reference TRBV7-9 and TRBJ2-3 gives the whole variable domain DTGVSQNPRHKITKRGQNVTFRCDPISEHNRLYWYRQTLGQGPEFLTYFQNEAQLEKSRLLSDRFSAERPKGSFSTLEIQRTEQGDSAMYLCLGAPSTDTQYFGPGTRLTVL.

This clone was observed a few times. This sequence joins TRBV29-1 and TRBJ1-2; 7 bases line up with TRBD1. The V gene's germline CDR1 is SQVTM and CDR2 ANQGSEA. The CDR3 covers 14 residues. Trimming cost V 3 bases and J 4 bases; bases outside gene matches: 8. The CDR3 region is CSVDHNRGIYGYTF. CDR3 nucleotides: TGCAGCGTTGATCATAACAGGGGTATCTATGGCTACACCTTC. Combining the CDR3 with reference TRBV29-1 and TRBJ1-2 gives the whole variable domain SAVISQKPSRDICQRGTSLTIQCQVDSQVTMMFWYRQQPGQSLTLIATANQGSEATYESGFVIDKFPISRPNLTFSTLTVSNMSPEDSSIYLCSVDHNRGIYGYTFGSGTRLTVV.

The gene calls are TRBV14 and TRBJ2-5; D not certain. Germline V gene sequence: CDR1 SGHDN, CDR2 FVKESK. This CDR3 spans 13 amino acids. Trimming took off 0 bases at V and 7 bases at J, with 9 bases between the two ends. The CDR3 DNA follows: TGTGCCAGCAGCCAAGATAAAATTGGGACCCAGTACTTC. Its protein is CASSQDKIGTQYF.

This clone occurred a few times. CDR3 protein: CASRGTGIEAFF. The CDR3 nucleotides are TGTGCCAGCAGGGGGACAGGGATTGAAGCTTTCTTT. The V gene is TRBV6-1, the J gene TRBJ1-1; 9 bases align to TRBD1. V dropped 6 bases and J dropped 7; count of bases not matched to a gene: 3. Germline V lookup: CDR1 MNHNS, CDR2 SASEGT. The CDR3 is 12 amino acids.